This T cell receptor beta chain derives from a study of shared clonotypes between healthy human individuals. Method: immunoSEQ multiplex PCR; TCRdb's copy keeps in-frame clones and lacks some. The sample contains 2 million to 2.5 million clones, under 95% of which appear only once. As concerns this clone: No antigen is known for it.

Naivety among CD8 cells was defined by CD45RO negativity and positive CCR7 selection, thereby excluding terminally differentiated effector memory CD45RA+ cells. Each sample came from a Caucasian adult donor living in Nashville, Tennessee. CDR1 and CDR2 from the germline V gene are ENHRY and SYGVKD. The CDR3 totals 17 residues. V shed 0 bases and J shed 3 bases, with 15 bases lying between them. Broader study findings: Only a few donors were included, so the genetic and exposure-history diversity represented was limited. Naive subsets usually exceeded memory subsets in estimated richness.

The chain couples TRBV10-3 to TRBJ2-1; D assignment may be TRBD1 or TRBD2 (6 bases each). Sequencing input: naive CD8+ T cells from PBMCs. The TCR comes from a man aged 18 to 29 in good health. Some clones in this sample may be carry-over from other donors' samples. The CDR3 DNA follows: TGTGCCATCAGTGAGTCGACACGGGGGCGAATCTACAATGAGCAGTTCTTC. It is translated as CAISESTRGRIYNEQFF.